These 30 T cell receptor beta chains were all obtained from the same sample, sequenced in a study of graft-versus-host responses after intestinal transplantation (dated by TCRdb to the early 2020s). Library preparation was by the immunoSEQ multiplex PCR assay. Sourced from immuneACCESS, this table was stored by TCRdb with only in-frame sequences that have V and J called. A share of the clones is absent; for the studies checked, an unresolved V gene accounts for under half, and the remainder has no known explanation. The sample table records 99,000 or so clones; about 83% of these occur just once. The ten largest account for around 1.4% of the sample. The sample consisted of PBMCs, taken 255 days after intestinal transplant. The origin of the receptors is a human patient who received an intestinal transplant, so some T cells may come from the graft donor.

V and J are TRBV2 and TRBJ1-2; a weak D match, TRBD1 (6 bases). Germline CDR1 reads SNHLY; CDR2 reads FYNNEI. The CDR3 contains 14 residues. V was cut by 8 bases and J by 4 bases, with 17 bases left in between. The CDR3 DNA is TGTGCCAGCGGGGGAATGGGGGGCGGCTATGGCTACACCTTC. This encodes CASGGMGGGYGYTF.

V gene TRBV1 combines with J gene TRBJ2-3; TRBD2, the table's D call, lacks a check against the DNA. TRBV1 corresponds to a pseudogene. The CDR3 consists of 16 residues. In nucleotides, the CDR3 is TGCACCAGCAGCCAAGATGGTACTACCAGCACAGATACGCAGTATTTT. It translates to CTSSQDGTTSTDTQYF.

This chain connects TRBV28 to TRBJ2-7; TRBD1 aligns across 7 bases. Per the germline V gene, CDR1 is MDHEN and CDR2 is SYDVKM. CDR3 length: 14 amino acids. The ends lost 4 bases at V and 1 base at J; junction bases unmatched: 4. Written as DNA, the CDR3 is TGTGCCAGCAGTTCGGACAGGAGATCCTACGAGCAGTACTTC. Its protein product is CASSSDRRSYEQYF.

V gene TRBV5-1 combines with J gene TRBJ1-6, with 9 bases aligning to TRBD1. The CDR3 has 14 amino acids. Trimming at V came to 4 bases and at J to 9 bases, leaving 5 bases not matched to a gene. CDR1 and CDR2 (germline): SGHRS, YFSETQ. CDR3 coding DNA: TGCGCCAGCAGCCTGGGACAGGGACGTTCACCCCTCCACTTT. Amino acid sequence: CASSLGQGRSPLHF. The whole variable domain, remainder taken from reference TRBV5-1 and TRBJ1-6, is KAGVTQTPRYLIKTRGQQVTLSCSPISGHRSVSWYQQTPGQGLQFLFEYFSETQRNKGNFPGRFSGRQFSNSRSEMNVSTLELGDSALYLCASSLGQGRSPLHFGNGTRLTVT.

The chain recombines TRBV18 with TRBJ2-7; a weak D match, TRBD1 (5 bases). The germline V gene encodes CDR1 KGHSH and CDR2 LQKENI. CDR3 length equals 14 residues. Between the trimmed V and J ends, which lost 1 base and 1 base, there was a span of 8 bases. CDR3 nucleotide sequence: TGTGCCAGCTCACCACGGCAGGGTTCCTACGAGCAGTACTTC. As protein: CASSPRQGSYEQYF.

V and J are TRBV5-4 and TRBJ2-7; unclear D gene. V lost 1 base, J lost 6 bases, and 14 bases lay in between. The germline V gene has CDR1 SGHNT and CDR2 YYREEE (reference sequence). The CDR3 spans 14 residues. The CDR3 nucleotides are TGTGCCAGCAGCTTGAGTTCTGGATACGGCGAGCAGTACTTC. Translation: CASSLSSGYGEQYF.

The genes are TRBV6-1 and TRBJ2-5; the match to TRBD1 covers 10 bases. Unmatched junction bases numbered 11, after V lost 8 bases and J lost 5 bases. The length of the CDR3 is 15 residues. Germline-derived CDR1 and CDR2 are MNHNS and SASEGT. CDR3: CASLKGTGEGETQYF. The CDR3 bases are TGTGCCAGCCTTAAAGGGACAGGGGAAGGGGAGACCCAGTACTTC.

The V gene is TRBV4-1, the J gene TRBJ2-1; D remains ambiguous. Deletions cut 4 bases from V and 6 bases from J, with 13 bases between. From germline, CDR1 is MGHRA and CDR2 YSYEKL. The CDR3 is 14 residues long. DNA for the CDR3: TGCGCCAGCAGCCCCATGGGTGGAAGCAATGAGCAGTTCTTC. Encoded protein: CASSPMGGSNEQFF.

This sequence joins TRBV5-6 and TRBJ2-2; D not certain. V lost 2 bases, J lost 1 base, and 12 bases lay in between. The CDR3 runs to 16 residues. Germline lookup yields CDR1 SGHDT and CDR2 YYEEEE. This chain's CDR3 is CASSFQARLNTGELFF. The DNA of the CDR3 is TGTGCCAGCAGCTTTCAGGCCCGATTGAACACCGGGGAGCTGTTTTTT.

The chain couples TRBV28 to TRBJ2-1; D perhaps matches TRBD1 (6 bases). Trimming removed 7 bases from V and 3 bases from J, with 13 bases in between. This CDR3 region has 14 residues. Germline CDR1 MDHEN, CDR2 SYDVKM. CDR3 region: CASTKEDSYNEQFF. The CDR3 coding sequence is TGTGCCAGCACCAAAGAGGACAGCTACAATGAGCAGTTCTTC.

The V call is TRBV5-8, the J call TRBJ1-1, with no clear D. CDR1 is SGHTS and CDR2 is YDEGEE in the germline V gene. The CDR3 contains 14 residues. Trimming left V 0 bases short and J 6 bases short, with 12 bases between. DNA for the CDR3: TGTGCCAGCAGCTTGGTGTCCGGGATCCCTGAAGCTTTCTTT. Protein: CASSLVSGIPEAFF.

The chain has TRBV5-1 and TRBJ1-1, with a possible D match to TRBD1 (6 bases). The V gene's germline CDR1 is SGHRS and CDR2 YFSETQ. This CDR3 spans 13 amino acids. V was cut by 6 bases and J by 3 bases, with 12 bases left in between. CDR3 sequence: CASNGGADTEAFF. The CDR3, as DNA: TGCGCCAGCAATGGGGGCGCGGACACTGAAGCTTTCTTT.

This chain connects TRBV29-1 to TRBJ2-3; D perhaps matches TRBD2 (6 bases). V lost 7 bases and J lost 0, with 14 bases in between. The germline gives CDR1 SQVTM, CDR2 ANQGSEA. The CDR3 covers 14 residues. The CDR3 spells CSGTRGTSTDTQYF. The CDR3 nucleotides read TGCAGCGGGACTCGGGGGACTAGCACAGATACGCAGTATTTT.

The J gene is TRBJ2-1, the V gene TRBV19, with 8 bases identical to TRBD1. Germline lookup yields CDR1 LNHDA and CDR2 SQIVND (reference sequence). V shed 8 bases and J 6 bases; nucleotides not matched to a gene: 0. The CDR3 consists of 11 residues. The CDR3 DNA is TGTGCCAGTGGACAGGGCAATGAGCAGTTCTTC. This sequence encodes CASGQGNEQFF.

This chain uses TRBV21-1 with TRBJ2-1; the D call in the table, TRBD2, was not verified against the DNA. TRBV21-1 constitutes a pseudogene. The CDR3 has 18 amino acids. The CDR3 nucleotides are TGTGCCAGCAGCAAGCCCCTAACCGGGACTATAGTAGACAATGAGCAGTTCTTC. Its translation: CASSKPLTGTIVDNEQFF.

This chain uses TRBV5-1 with TRBJ2-7; no definite D call. The germline V gene encodes CDR1 SGHRS and CDR2 YFSETQ. V lost 2 bases to trimming and J lost 0 bases, with 12 bases between them. The CDR3 runs 15 residues. CDR3 nucleotides: TGCGCCAGCAGCTTAAATTTACAGAGCTCCTACGAGCAGTACTTC. As protein: CASSLNLQSSYEQYF.

The chain has TRBV18 and TRBJ2-1; TRBD2 matches 12 bases. The CDR3 is made up of 16 amino acids. The germline gives CDR1 KGHSH, CDR2 LQKENI. With 3 bases clipped from V and 8 bases from J, the junction kept 8 bases outside the gene matches. The CDR3 reads CASSPLAGGPQDEQFF. The CDR3 coding sequence is TGTGCCAGCTCACCCCTAGCGGGAGGGCCTCAGGATGAGCAGTTCTTC. Full variable domain (remainder filled in from reference TRBV18 and TRBJ2-1): NAGVMQNPRHLVRRRGQEARLRCSPMKGHSHVYWYRQLPEEGLKFMVYLQKENIIDESGMPKERFSAEFPKEGPSILRIQQVVRGDSAAYFCASSPLAGGPQDEQFFGPGTRLTVL.

The sample holds a few counts of this clone. The rearrangement links TRBV5-1 to TRBJ2-1; D is perhaps TRBD1 or TRBD2 (5 bases each). V lost 1 base, J lost 5 bases, and 10 bases lay in between. Germline CDR1 and CDR2: SGHRS and YFSETQ. CDR3 length equals 14 residues. CDR3 DNA: TGCGCCAGCAGCTTGAGCACGGGGCACAATGAGCAGTTCTTC. The encoded protein is CASSLSTGHNEQFF.

The V and J genes are TRBV16 and TRBJ1-2; the D gene is possibly TRBD1 (6 bases). This CDR3 spans 14 amino acids. From germline, CDR1 is KGHSY and CDR2 FQNENV. The V and J ends lost 0 bases and 4 bases respectively, with 9 bases between them. CDR3 coding DNA: TGTGCCAGCAGCCAATCGGGACACCCCTATGGCTACACCTTC. It yields the protein CASSQSGHPYGYTF. The entire variable domain, with the rest obtained from reference TRBV16 and TRBJ1-2, is as follows: GEEVAQTPKHLVRGEGQKAKLYCAPIKGHSYVFWYQQVLKNEFKFLISFQNENVFDETGMPKERFSAKCLPNSPCSLEIQATKLEDSAVYFCASSQSGHPYGYTFGSGTRLTVV.

The gene calls are TRBV5-4 and TRBJ2-1; D is perhaps TRBD2 (6 bases). The V gene lost 3 bases and the J gene lost 10 bases, with 17 bases spanning the gap. Germline CDR1 and CDR2: SGHNT and YYREEE (reference sequence). CDR3 length equals 14 residues. CDR3 nucleotides: TGTGCCAGCAGCTGGAGCGGGTACGCGGGGGAGCAGTTCTTC. This encodes CASSWSGYAGEQFF. Supplemented by reference TRBV5-4 and TRBJ2-1, the full variable domain reads ETGVTQSPTHLIKTRGQQVTLRCSSQSGHNTVSWYQQALGQGPQFIFQYYREEENGRGNFPPRFSGLQFPNYSSELNVNALELDDSALYLCASSWSGYAGEQFFGPGTRLTVL.

This clone was observed a handful of times. The rearrangement links TRBV27 to TRBJ2-5; 9 bases map to TRBD2. This CDR3 spans 15 amino acids. The germline gives CDR1 MNHEY, CDR2 SMNVEV (reference sequence). V was clipped by 0 bases and J by 5 bases; unmatched bases: 4. The CDR3: CASSLSAGGWETQYF. The DNA for the CDR3 is TGTGCCAGCAGTTTATCCGCGGGGGGGTGGGAGACCCAGTACTTC.

This clone was seen a single time. This chain joins TRBV10-3 and TRBJ1-1; TRBD1 agrees at 11 bases. Germline V gene sequence: CDR1 ENHRY, CDR2 SYGVKD. The CDR3 runs 14 residues. Trimming at V came to 6 bases and at J to 10 bases, leaving 10 bases not matched to a gene. CDR3 in amino acids: CAISGDRGAPGAFF. CDR3 DNA sequence: TGTGCCATCAGCGGGGACAGGGGGGCCCCGGGAGCTTTCTTT.

The chain recombines TRBV5-1 with TRBJ2-1; TRBD1 matches at 7 bases. The length of the CDR3 is 17 residues. Germline assignment: CDR1 SGHRS and CDR2 YFSETQ. The trim removed 2 bases at V and 2 bases at J, leaving 10 bases unmatched. The CDR3 bases are TGCGCCAGCAGCTTAAGCCTAGTCGGGACAGCCTACAATGAGCAGTTCTTC. It is translated as CASSLSLVGTAYNEQFF.

Here the CDR3 DNA reads TGTGCCAGCAGTTTCGGGGCCCGGGAGACCCAGTACTTC. It encodes CASSFGARETQYF. This chain connects TRBV28 to TRBJ2-5, with D perhaps being TRBD1 or TRBD2 (5 bases each). This CDR3 is 13 amino acids long. From germline, CDR1 is MDHEN and CDR2 SYDVKM. The ends were cut back, 3 bases at V and 5 bases at J, with 10 bases in the middle.

V is TRBV6-1 and J is TRBJ2-3; 7 positions match TRBD2. CDR1 and CDR2 from the germline V gene are MNHNS and SASEGT. This CDR3 has 15 residues. With 5 bases clipped from V and 3 bases from J, the junction kept 8 bases outside the gene matches. The CDR3 nucleotides read TGTGCCAGCAGTATAGGACTAGACACTACAGATACGCAGTATTTT. It translates to CASSIGLDTTDTQYF.

V usage is TRBV19 and J usage is TRBJ2-3; 7 bases align to TRBD2. V was pared by 8 bases and J by 0 bases, with 8 bases of the junction left unmatched. CDR1 is LNHDA and CDR2 is SQIVND in the germline V gene (reference sequence). The CDR3 covers 15 residues. CDR3 sequence: CASQVTGGSTDTQYF. As DNA, the CDR3 is TGTGCCAGTCAGGTAACGGGGGGAAGCACAGATACGCAGTATTTT.

The V and J genes are TRBV14 and TRBJ2-7; no firm D call. CDR1 and CDR2 from the germline V gene are SGHDN and FVKESK. Trimming removed 0 bases from V and 0 bases from J, with 12 bases in between. CDR3 length: 16 residues. DNA of the CDR3: TGTGCCAGCAGCCAAGAGGCCCGGCATATCTCCTACGAGCAGTACTTC. This translates into CASSQEARHISYEQYF. Full variable domain (remainder filled in from reference TRBV14 and TRBJ2-7): EAGVTQFPSHSVIEKGQTVTLRCDPISGHDNLYWYRRVMGKEIKFLLHFVKESKQDESGMPNNRFLAERTGGTYSTLKVQPAELEDSGVYFCASSQEARHISYEQYFGPGTRLTVT.

V gene TRBV2 combines with J gene TRBJ1-5, with D perhaps TRBD1 (6 bases). Trimming cost V 0 bases and J 6 bases, with 12 bases left between them. The CDR3 loop spans 15 amino acids. The germline V gene encodes CDR1 SNHLY and CDR2 FYNNEI. CDR3 in DNA: TGTGCCAGCAGTGAAGCGGGGGGGCTGGGTCAGCCCCAGCATTTT. Translated: CASSEAGGLGQPQHF.

The chain recombines TRBV5-1 with TRBJ1-2; D is undetermined. Looked up from germline, CDR1 is SGHRS and CDR2 is YFSETQ. Trimming pared 2 bases from V and 8 bases from J, leaving 19 bases between. The CDR3 is 15 residues long. CDR3 region: CASSFSPDAQVGYTF. The DNA of the CDR3 is TGCGCCAGCAGCTTTTCCCCCGACGCCCAGGTGGGCTACACCTTC.

This clone has only one observation. The gene calls are TRBV28 and TRBJ1-5; TRBD1 aligns across 7 bases. The CDR3 covers 14 residues. Germline values: CDR1 MDHEN, CDR2 SYDVKM. CDR3 protein: CTSGEGASSQPQHF. The DNA of the CDR3 is TGTACCTCGGGGGAGGGGGCGTCGTCACAGCCCCAGCATTTT.